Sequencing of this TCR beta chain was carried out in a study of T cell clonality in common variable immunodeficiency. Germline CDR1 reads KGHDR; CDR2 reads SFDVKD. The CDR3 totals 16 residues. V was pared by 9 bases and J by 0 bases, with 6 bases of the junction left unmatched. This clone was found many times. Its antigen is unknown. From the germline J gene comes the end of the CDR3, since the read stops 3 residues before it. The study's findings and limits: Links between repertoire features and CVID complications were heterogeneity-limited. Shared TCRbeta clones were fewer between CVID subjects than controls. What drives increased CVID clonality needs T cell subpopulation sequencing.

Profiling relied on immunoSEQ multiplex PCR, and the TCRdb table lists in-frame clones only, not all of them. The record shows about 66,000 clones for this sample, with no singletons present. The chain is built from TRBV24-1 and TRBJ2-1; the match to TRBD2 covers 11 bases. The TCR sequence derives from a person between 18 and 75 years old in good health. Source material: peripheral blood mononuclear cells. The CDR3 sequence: CATGTSGPSSYNEQFF. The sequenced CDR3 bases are TGTGCCACCGGGACTAGCGGCCCCAGCTCCTACAATGAG.